The text below deals with one T cell receptor (beta chain). This entry is derived from a study of monozygotic twins with cystic fibrosis. TCRdb keeps only in-frame clones here, not all; method: immunoSEQ multiplex PCR. This sample has over 14,000 clones; roughly 85% occur once, and the top ten carry approximately 0.99%. Germline CDR1 reads KGHSH; CDR2 reads LQKENI. J was trimmed by 0 bases and V by 1 base; bases with no gene match: 3. The CDR3 is made up of 16 amino acids. The V gene is TRBV18, the J gene TRBJ2-1; 7 bases match TRBD1. The specimen sequenced was blood. The clonotype comes from a boy aged 5-17 years with cystic fibrosis. Here the CDR3 DNA reads TGTGCCAGCTCACCACATAAGGGGGCCTCCTACAATGAGCAGTTCTTC. It codes for CASSPHKGASYNEQFF.